This TCR beta chain was identified in a study of cytomegalovirus exposure and HLA in healthy donors (dated by TCRdb to about 2017). The study in broad terms: The approximately 710 repertoires of the first cohort and the 120 validation repertoires were produced on the same platform, according to a later analysis. The study was designed to test whether signatures of past pathogen exposure could be identified by cataloging public T cell receptors. A separate validation cohort of roughly 120 different subjects was used in addition to the approximately 640-subject first cohort. High-throughput TCR immunosequencing, statistical association of individual TCRs with disease status, and machine learning were combined to predict cytomegalovirus infection status.

Donors formed part of the validation cohort, which comprised 120 subjects and was distinct from the first cohort of 666 subjects. Turning to this clone: Its specific antigen is unknown. One end of the junction is discordant with germline, which a read error may explain.

The CDR3 measures 17 amino acids from cysteine to phenylalanine. Only CDR3 DNA remains: 51 bases, in frame from the first base. CDR1 and CDR2, per the germline V gene (reference sequence), are PRHDT and FYEKMQ. Beyond this particular receptor, the publication reports: In both the original and validation cohorts, the classifier was reported to diagnose cytomegalovirus status with high specificity and sensitivity. The authors suggested that the approach could potentially be extended to other disease states and immunological phenotypes. A few of the identified cytomegalovirus-associated TCR beta chains were confirmed in vitro to be specific for cytomegalovirus antigens. A later analysis had no HLA typing for the validation cohort, so co-occurrence there was scored across all 120 repertoires. In a later analysis, TCRs clustered in the first cohort were found to also tend to co-occur in the roughly 120 validation repertoires, with about 93% of cluster scores above 0. Across donors, most TCR sequences were observed very rarely, whereas some public TCRs were present in many individuals. In the study, approximately 160 TCR beta chains were listed as associated with cytomegalovirus.

Receptors were amplified or captured by the immunoSEQ multiplex PCR assay. Per the source publication's procedure: A statistical classification framework was built for diagnosing cytomegalovirus status from the catalog of TCR beta chain sequences. The source is immuneACCESS, and TCRdb retained only in-frame sequences with V and J called. Part of the clones is not carried over; for the studies checked, unresolved V genes explain less than half of this, and the remainder is unexplained. The V and J calls and clone size come from that table; D and trimming were worked out from the DNA. The sample records 150,000 to 160,000 clones, 86% of which are singletons. The biggest ten clones account for more than 20% of the sample.

This receptor was identified in a man aged 18 to 30 in good health and CMV-seropositive. This chain joins TRBV13 to TRBJ2-7; 7 of the junction bases match TRBD1. Sequencing used PBMCs. The CDR3 protein sequence reads: CASSLGRGTAQSYEQYF. In nucleotides, the sequence is TGTGCCAGCAGCCTAGGTAGGGGGACAGCACAATCCTACGAGCAGTACTTC.